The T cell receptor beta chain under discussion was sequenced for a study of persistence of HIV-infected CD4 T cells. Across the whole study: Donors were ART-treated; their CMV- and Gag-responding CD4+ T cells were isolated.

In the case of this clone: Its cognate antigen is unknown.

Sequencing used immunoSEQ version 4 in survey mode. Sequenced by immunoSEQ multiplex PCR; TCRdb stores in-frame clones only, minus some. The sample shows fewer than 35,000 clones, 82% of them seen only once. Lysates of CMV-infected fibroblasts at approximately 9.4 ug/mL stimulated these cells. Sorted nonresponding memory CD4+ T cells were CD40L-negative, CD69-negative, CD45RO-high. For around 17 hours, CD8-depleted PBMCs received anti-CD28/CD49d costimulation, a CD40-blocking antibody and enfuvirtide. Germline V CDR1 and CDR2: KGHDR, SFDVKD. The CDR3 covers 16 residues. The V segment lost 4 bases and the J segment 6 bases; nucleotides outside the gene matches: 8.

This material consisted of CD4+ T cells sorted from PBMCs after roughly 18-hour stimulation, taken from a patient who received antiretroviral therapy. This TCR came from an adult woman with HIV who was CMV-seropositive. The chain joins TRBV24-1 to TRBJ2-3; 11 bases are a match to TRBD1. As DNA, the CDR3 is TGTGCCACCAGTGACCTCGGGACAGGGGGACCGGATACGCAGTATTTT. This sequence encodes CATSDLGTGGPDTQYF.